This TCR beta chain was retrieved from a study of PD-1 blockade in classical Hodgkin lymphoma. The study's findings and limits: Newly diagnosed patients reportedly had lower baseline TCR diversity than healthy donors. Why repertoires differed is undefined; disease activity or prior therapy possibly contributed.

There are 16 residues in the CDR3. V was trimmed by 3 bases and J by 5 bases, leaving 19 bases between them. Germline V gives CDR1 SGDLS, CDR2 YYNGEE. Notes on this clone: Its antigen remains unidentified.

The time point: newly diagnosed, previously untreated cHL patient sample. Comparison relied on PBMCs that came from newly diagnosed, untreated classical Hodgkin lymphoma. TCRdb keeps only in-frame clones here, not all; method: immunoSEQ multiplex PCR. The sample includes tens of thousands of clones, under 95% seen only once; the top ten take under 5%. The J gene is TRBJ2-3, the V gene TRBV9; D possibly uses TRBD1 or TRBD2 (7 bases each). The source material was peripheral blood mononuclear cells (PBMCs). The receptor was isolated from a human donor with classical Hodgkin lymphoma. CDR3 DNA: TGTGCCAGCAGCGGGGAGGTCCAGGGGGGGTTAGATACGCAGTATTTT. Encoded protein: CASSGEVQGGLDTQYF.